This T cell receptor (beta chain) was sequenced in a study of regulatory T cells. Study-wide findings and caveats: In CD3G-deficient patients, conventional CD4+ T cells were enriched for hydrophobic CDR3 residues at positions 6 and 7.

The primer mix had 52 TRBV and 13 TRBJ primers. The table came from immunoSEQ multiplex PCR; TCRdb's copy has only in-frame clones and leaves some out. Of about 23,000 clones detected, around nine tenths appear once; the ten largest clones hold about 1.3%. Concerning this clone: Antigen: not known.

A couple of CD3G-deficient patients had more severe autoimmunity; all had some. Sequencing used conventional CD4+ T cells sorted from blood. This clonotype was sampled from a child aged 5-17 years with CD3G deficiency.

CDR3 in amino acids: CASRPGTLAGEQYF. The CDR3 DNA reads as TGTGCCAGCAGACCCGGGACACTGGCTGGCGAGCAGTACTTC. The chain combines TRBV28 with TRBJ2-5, with a tentative D call TRBD1 (6 bases). The DNA end lines up better with TRBJ2-7; the J call may be wrong. Germline CDR1 reads MDHEN; CDR2 reads SYDVKM. This CDR3 region has 14 residues.